One sample yielded the 14 T cell receptor beta chains listed below, sequenced in a study of OX40 agonist ivuxolimab in advanced cancers. Assay used: immunoSEQ multiplex PCR; TCRdb lists only in-frame clones, some missing. Of about 77,000 clones in the sample, 90% to 95% were seen once. The sample in question was CD4+ or CD8+ T cells sorted from blood, obtained in a trial of the OX40 agonist ivuxolimab. The source of these receptors is an adult with an advanced solid tumor such as melanoma, head and neck, liver or kidney cancer.

The gene calls are TRBV25-1 and TRBJ2-1; the D is unclear. CDR1 is MGHDK and CDR2 is SYGVNS in the germline V gene. There are 13 residues in the CDR3. Deletions cut 0 bases from V and 12 bases from J, with 12 bases between. CDR3 sequence reads: CASSEYTWLRQFF. CDR3 DNA sequence: TGTGCCAGCAGTGAATATACGTGGTTGCGGCAGTTCTTC.

The rearrangement joins TRBV11-2 to TRBJ2-5; possibly TRBD1 for D (6 bases). The DNA end is more similar to TRBJ2-7, so the J call may be wrong. Germline lookup yields CDR1 SGHAT and CDR2 FQNNGV. The CDR3 contains 13 residues. CDR3: CASSLVPGVEQYF. The DNA for the CDR3 is TGTGCCAGCAGCTTAGTTCCAGGGGTCGAGCAGTACTTC.

This clone showed up just once. This chain uses TRBV29-1 with TRBJ2-7; D is uncertain. CDR3 length: 14 amino acids. Trimming shortened V by 1 base and J by 3 bases, and 13 bases separated the two germline ends. The germline V gene encodes CDR1 SQVTM and CDR2 ANQGSEA. For the CDR3, the DNA is TGCAGCGTTGAAGTGGAAGGACCATTCTACGAGCAGTACTTC. It translates to CSVEVEGPFYEQYF.

This chain joins TRBV27 and TRBJ1-6; a weak D match, TRBD1 (6 bases). Germline CDR1 is MNHEY and CDR2 is SMNVEV (reference sequence). The V gene lost 0 bases and the J gene lost 0 bases, with 9 bases spanning the gap. The CDR3 totals 17 residues. DNA of the CDR3: TGTGCCAGCAGTTTATCGAGGGGGAGCTCCTATAATTCACCCCTCCACTTT. This gives the protein CASSLSRGSSYNSPLHF.

The V call is TRBV19, the J call TRBJ1-4; D is possibly TRBD1 (5 bases). The CDR3 extends over 13 amino acids. Trimming stripped 7 bases from V and 3 bases from J, with 9 bases between. Germline CDR1 and CDR2: LNHDA and SQIVND (reference sequence). The CDR3 DNA sequence: TGTGCCAGTACGAGGGGCCCTAATGAAAAACTGTTTTTT. This translates into CASTRGPNEKLFF.

This rearrangement joins TRBV7-9 to TRBJ2-7; the D is unclear. Germline lookup yields CDR1 SEHNR and CDR2 FQNEAQ (reference sequence). V lost 5 bases to trimming and J lost 0 bases, with 8 bases between them. The CDR3 covers 13 residues. The CDR3 nucleotides are TGTGCCAGCAGCCCTCCCGTCTCCTACGAGCAGTACTTC. Translating gives CASSPPVSYEQYF. The full variable domain, completed using reference TRBV7-9 and TRBJ2-7, is DTGVSQNPRHKITKRGQNVTFRCDPISEHNRLYWYRQTLGQGPEFLTYFQNEAQLEKSRLLSDRFSAERPKGSFSTLEIQRTEQGDSAMYLCASSPPVSYEQYFGPGTRLTVT.

Here the CDR3 DNA reads TGTGCCAGCAGCTTGGAACAGGGTTGGAACACTGAAGCTTTCTTT. Its translation: CASSLEQGWNTEAFF. This chain connects TRBV5-6 to TRBJ1-1; a weak D match, TRBD1 (6 bases). The CDR3 has 15 residues. Trimming shortened V by 0 bases and J by 1 base, and 10 bases separated the two germline ends. Germline lookup yields CDR1 SGHDT and CDR2 YYEEEE.

This rearrangement joins TRBV5-1 to TRBJ1-5; D might be TRBD1 (5 bases). The CDR3 is 14 residues long. The ends were cut back, 0 bases at V and 3 bases at J, with 7 bases in the middle. CDR1 is SGHRS, CDR2 YFSETQ, per germline. In nucleotides, the CDR3 is TGCGCCAGCAGCTTGGGGACAAACAATCAGCCCCAGCATTTT. Residues: CASSLGTNNQPQHF. Based on the CDR3 plus reference TRBV5-1 and TRBJ1-5, the full variable domain is KAGVTQTPRYLIKTRGQQVTLSCSPISGHRSVSWYQQTPGQGLQFLFEYFSETQRNKGNFPGRFSGRQFSNSRSEMNVSTLELGDSALYLCASSLGTNNQPQHFGDGTRLSIL.

V is TRBV6-5 and J is TRBJ2-1; 9 positions match TRBD2. This CDR3 has 15 amino acids. Per the germline V gene, CDR1 is MNHEY and CDR2 is SVGAGI. V trimming: 0 bases; J trimming: 6 bases; junction bases outside the gene matches: 3. CDR3 amino acids: CASSYSASGVNEQFF. The CDR3 nucleotides read TGTGCCAGCAGTTACTCAGCTAGCGGGGTCAATGAGCAGTTCTTC.

The rearrangement joins TRBV5-4 to TRBJ2-5; D might be TRBD1 or TRBD2, each matching 5 bases. The end of the DNA aligns better with TRBJ2-7, so the J call may be wrong. The CDR3 consists of 14 residues. Germline V CDR1 and CDR2: SGHNT, YYREEE (reference sequence). The CDR3 DNA is TGTGCCAGCAGCTTGGAACTAGGGGCCTACGAGCAGTACTTC. Translated, it gives CASSLELGAYEQYF.

Worth noting for this clone: Given the absence of the conserved phenylalanine or tryptophan at the CDR3 end, a read error is likely. It is unclear where the CDR3 begins or ends on the DNA, so no DNA is shown, and the CDR3 is as TCRdb lists it. The rearrangement uses TRBV5-5 and TRBJ1-2. Germline V gene lookup returns CDR1 SGHKS and CDR2 YYEKEE (reference sequence). Ends included, the CDR3 has 11 residues. The CDR3 sequence: CASSLAGGTTL.

The chain has TRBV7-2 and TRBJ2-5, with TRBD2 matching 13 bases. V trimming: 5 bases; J trimming: 2 bases; junction bases outside the gene matches: 5. The germline gives CDR1 SGHTA, CDR2 FQGNSA. This CDR3 is built from 16 residues. The DNA for the CDR3 is TGTGCCAGCAGCCAGGGACTAGCGGGACCGCAAGAGACCCAGTACTTC. This gives the protein CASSQGLAGPQETQYF.

The chain recombines TRBV5-4 with TRBJ1-3; D not certain. The V end lost 0 bases, the J end lost 4 bases, and 2 bases lay between the germline ends. The CDR3 loop spans 12 amino acids. The germline CDR1 and CDR2 sequences are SGHNT and YYREEE (reference sequence). The CDR3, as DNA: TGTGCCAGCAGCTTGGGCGGAAACACCATATATTTT. This translates into CASSLGGNTIYF.

This sequence joins TRBV14 and TRBJ2-3; D may be TRBD1 (5 bases). CDR1 is SGHDN and CDR2 is FVKESK in the germline V gene. Trimming stripped 4 bases from V and 0 bases from J, with 20 bases between. There are 18 residues in the CDR3. The CDR3, as DNA: TGTGCCAGCAGCCCCATGATGGACACCCTAATTAGCACAGATACGCAGTATTTT. Translating it yields CASSPMMDTLISTDTQYF.